The present entry profiles one T cell receptor (beta chain) with its context. Its antigen is as yet unknown. Losses at the gene ends were 8 bases for V and 5 bases for J; bases not matched to a gene: 12. Germline CDR1 is SEHNR and CDR2 is FQNEAQ (reference sequence). This CDR3 is 16 amino acids long. Here immunoSEQ multiplex PCR was the method, and the copy in TCRdb shows in-frame clones only, minus some. Among about 160,000 clones, approximately 89% were seen once, and the ten largest hold over 9%. This specimen belongs to a study of cytomegalovirus exposure and HLA in healthy donors. Study results and limitations: Reportedly, diagnosis of cytomegalovirus status by the classifier showed high specificity and sensitivity.

The sequence came from a woman between 18 and 30 years old in good health and CMV-seropositive. Sequencing was carried out using PBMCs. V is TRBV7-9 and J is TRBJ2-3; 11 bases align to TRBD2. The CDR3 here is CASSGTSGEEVDTQYF. Here the CDR3 DNA reads TGTGCCAGCTCGGGGACTAGCGGAGAAGAGGTAGATACGCAGTATTTT.